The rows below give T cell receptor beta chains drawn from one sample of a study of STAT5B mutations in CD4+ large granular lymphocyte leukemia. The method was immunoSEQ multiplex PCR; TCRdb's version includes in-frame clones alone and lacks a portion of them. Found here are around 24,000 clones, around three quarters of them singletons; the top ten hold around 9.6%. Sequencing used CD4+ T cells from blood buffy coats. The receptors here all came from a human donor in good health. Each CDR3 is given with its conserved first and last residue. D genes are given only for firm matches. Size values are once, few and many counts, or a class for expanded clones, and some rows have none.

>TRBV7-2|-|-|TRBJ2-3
CASSLTYSVKSTDTQYF
TGTGCCAGCAGCTTAACCTATAGCGTAAAAAGTACAGATACGCAGTATTTT
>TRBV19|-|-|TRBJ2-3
CASSDRVRGGTDTQYF
TGTGCCAGTAGTGACCGGGTCAGGGGGGGCACAGATACGCAGTATTTT
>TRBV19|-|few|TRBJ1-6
CASTPKYDNSPLHF
TGTGCCAGTACCCCAAAGTACGATAATTCACCCCTCCACTTT
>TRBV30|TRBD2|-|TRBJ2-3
CAWGKRDFGDTQYF
TGTGCCTGGGGAAAGCGGGATTTCGGAGATACGCAGTATTTT
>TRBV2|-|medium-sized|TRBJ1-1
CASSDFGGRAEAFF
TGTGCCAGCAGTGACTTCGGGGGCCGGGCTGAAGCTTTCTTT
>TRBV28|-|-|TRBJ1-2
CASASAIRVKGYTF
TGTGCCAGCGCGTCGGCCATCAGGGTAAAGGGCTACACCTTC
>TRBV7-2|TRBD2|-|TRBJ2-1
CASIPGGSYNEQFF
TGTGCCAGCATCCCGGGGGGGTCCTACAATGAGCAGTTCTTC
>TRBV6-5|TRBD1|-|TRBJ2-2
CASSYETGPTGELFF
TGTGCCAGCAGTTACGAGACAGGGCCAACCGGGGAGCTGTTTTTT
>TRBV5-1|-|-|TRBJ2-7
CASSFLATSYEQYF
TGCGCCAGCAGCTTTTTGGCCACTTCCTACGAGCAGTACTTC
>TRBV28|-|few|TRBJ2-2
CASSSEEELFF
TGTGCCAGCAGTTCCGAGGAGGAGCTGTTTTTT
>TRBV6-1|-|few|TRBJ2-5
CASRASWGPQETQYF
TGTGCCAGCAGAGCGTCGTGGGGCCCCCAAGAGACCCAGTACTTC
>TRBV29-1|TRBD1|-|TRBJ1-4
CSVGGGQGASILPNEKLFF
TGCAGCGTTGGGGGAGGACAGGGGGCCTCTATTCTCCCTAATGAAAAACTGTTTTTT
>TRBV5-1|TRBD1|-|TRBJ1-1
CASSLGQGSTEAFF
TGCGCCAGCAGCTTGGGACAGGGCTCCACTGAAGCTTTCTTT
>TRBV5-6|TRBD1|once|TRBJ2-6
CASFDTGQGVGANVLTF
TGTGCCAGCTTTGACACGGGACAGGGGGTTGGGGCCAACGTCCTGACTTTC
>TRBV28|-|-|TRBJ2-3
CASSFSVPGTQYF
TGTGCCAGCAGTTTCAGCGTGCCTGGTACGCAGTATTTT
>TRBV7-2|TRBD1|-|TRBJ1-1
CASSPSQGATEAFF
TGTGCCAGCAGCCCTTCGCAGGGGGCCACTGAAGCTTTCTTT
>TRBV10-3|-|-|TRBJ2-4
CAISELGVGDIQYF
TGTGCCATCAGTGAGTTGGGGGTTGGGGACATTCAGTACTTC
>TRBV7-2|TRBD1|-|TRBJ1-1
CASTLGNTGGTEAFF
TGTGCCAGCACCTTGGGGAATACAGGGGGGACTGAAGCTTTCTTT
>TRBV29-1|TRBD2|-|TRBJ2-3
CSVGRLAGETDTQYF
TGCAGCGTTGGAAGATTGGCGGGAGAGACAGATACGCAGTATTTT
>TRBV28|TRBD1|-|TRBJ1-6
CASSLAPQGALNSPLHF
TGTGCCAGCAGTCTCGCGCCACAGGGGGCGCTTAATTCACCCCTCCACTTT
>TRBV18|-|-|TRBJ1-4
CASSPLKNEKLFF
TGTGCCAGCTCACCTCTCAAAAATGAAAAACTGTTTTTT
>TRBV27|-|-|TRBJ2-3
CASITLEEGGKNTDTQYF
TGTGCCAGCATCACCCTGGAGGAGGGCGGAAAGAACACAGATACGCAGTATTTT
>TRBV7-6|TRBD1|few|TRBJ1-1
CASSLSDRAAEAFF
TGTGCCAGCAGCTTGTCCGACAGGGCGGCTGAAGCTTTCTTT
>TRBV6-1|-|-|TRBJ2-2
CASSEAGLRDTGELFF
TGTGCCAGCAGTGAAGCGGGATTACGTGACACCGGGGAGCTGTTTTTT
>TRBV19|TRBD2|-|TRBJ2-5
CASSIRTSGDQETQYF
TGTGCCAGTAGTATTCGGACTAGCGGAGACCAAGAGACCCAGTACTTC
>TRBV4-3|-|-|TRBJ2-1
CASSQDGTTLGDEQFF
TGCGCCAGCAGCCAAGACGGGACAACTCTAGGGGATGAGCAGTTCTTC
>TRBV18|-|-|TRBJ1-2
CASSSSSTYGYTF
TGTGCCAGCTCATCCTCCTCAACTTATGGCTACACCTTC
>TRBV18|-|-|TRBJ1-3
CASSTSSTGTGNTIYF
TGTGCCAGCTCAACCTCTTCGACAGGCACGGGAAACACCATATATTTT
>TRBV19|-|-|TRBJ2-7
CASSWRDPGEQYF
TGTGCCAGTAGTTGGCGGGACCCGGGGGAGCAGTACTTC
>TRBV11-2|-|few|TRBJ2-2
CASTNRGAGELFF
TGTGCCAGCACCAATAGGGGGGCCGGGGAGCTGTTTTTT
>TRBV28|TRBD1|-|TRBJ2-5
CASSFGTGISETQYF
TGTGCCAGCAGTTTCGGGACAGGGATTTCAGAGACCCAGTACTTC
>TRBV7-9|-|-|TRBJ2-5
CASSLGTVQETQYF
TGTGCCAGCAGCTTAGGGACAGTCCAAGAGACCCAGTACTTC
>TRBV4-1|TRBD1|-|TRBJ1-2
CASSQGDREGYGYTF
TGCGCCAGCAGCCAAGGGGACAGGGAGGGCTATGGCTACACCTTC
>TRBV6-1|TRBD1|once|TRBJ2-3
CASSKRQGPDTQYF
TGTGCCAGCAGCAAACGACAGGGTCCAGATACGCAGTATTTT
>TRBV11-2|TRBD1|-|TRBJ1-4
CASSLVGTDEKLFF
TGTGCCAGCAGCTTAGTAGGGACAGATGAAAAACTGTTTTTT
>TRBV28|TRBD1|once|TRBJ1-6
CASSFDRGNYNSPLHF
TGTGCCAGCAGTTTCGACAGGGGGAATTATAATTCACCCCTCCACTTT
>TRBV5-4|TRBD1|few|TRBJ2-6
CASSSRQGARSGANVLTF
TGTGCCAGCAGCTCGAGACAGGGGGCGCGTTCTGGGGCCAACGTCCTGACTTTC
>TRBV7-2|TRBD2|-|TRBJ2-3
CASSSPVLAGGETDTQYF
TGTGCCAGCAGCTCCCCGGTGCTAGCGGGGGGGGAAACAGATACGCAGTATTTT
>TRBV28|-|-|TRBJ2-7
CASSRRYEQYF
TGTGCCAGCTCCCGGCGGTACGAGCAGTACTTC
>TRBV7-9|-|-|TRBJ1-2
CASSLGPSYGYTF
TGTGCCAGCAGCTTAGGACCAAGCTATGGCTACACCTTC
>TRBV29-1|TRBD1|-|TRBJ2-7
CSVANSPGQGSYEQYF
TGCAGCGTCGCTAATTCTCCGGGACAGGGATCCTACGAGCAGTACTTC
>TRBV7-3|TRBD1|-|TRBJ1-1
CASSPGGGTEAFF
TGTGCCAGCAGCCCAGGGGGTGGCACTGAAGCTTTCTTT
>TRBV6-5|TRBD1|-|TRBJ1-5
CASIRDRAQPQHF
TGTGCCAGCATTAGGGACAGGGCCCAGCCCCAGCATTTT
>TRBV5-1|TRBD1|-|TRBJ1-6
CASSADRGYSPLHF
TGCGCCAGCAGCGCCGACAGGGGATATTCACCCCTCCACTTT
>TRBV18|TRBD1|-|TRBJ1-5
CASSRSRGGNQPQHF
TGTGCCAGCTCACGATCCAGGGGGGGCAATCAGCCCCAGCATTTT
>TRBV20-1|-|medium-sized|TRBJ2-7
CSGGTNYEQYF
TGCAGTGGCGGCACGAACTACGAGCAGTACTTC
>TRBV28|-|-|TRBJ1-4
CASSLFVDVEKLFF
TGTGCCAGCAGTTTATTCGTCGACGTTGAAAAACTGTTTTTT
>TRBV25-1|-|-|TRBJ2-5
CASSNLKVETQYF
TGTGCCAGCAGCAACCTAAAGGTGGAGACCCAGTACTTC